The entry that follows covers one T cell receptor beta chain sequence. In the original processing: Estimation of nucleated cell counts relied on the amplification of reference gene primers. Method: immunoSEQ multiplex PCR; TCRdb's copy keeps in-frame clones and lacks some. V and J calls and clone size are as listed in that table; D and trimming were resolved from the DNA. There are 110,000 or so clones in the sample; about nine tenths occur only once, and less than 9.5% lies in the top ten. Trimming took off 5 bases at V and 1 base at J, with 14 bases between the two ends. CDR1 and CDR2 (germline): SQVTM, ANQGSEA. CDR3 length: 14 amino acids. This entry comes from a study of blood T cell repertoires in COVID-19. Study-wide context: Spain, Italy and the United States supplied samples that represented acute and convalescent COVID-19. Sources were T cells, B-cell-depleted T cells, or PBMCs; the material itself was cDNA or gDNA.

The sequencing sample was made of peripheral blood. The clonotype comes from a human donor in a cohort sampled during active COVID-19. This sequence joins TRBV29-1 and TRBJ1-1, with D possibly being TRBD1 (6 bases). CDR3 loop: CSVLQGYRNTEAFF. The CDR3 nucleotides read TGCAGCGTTCTCCAGGGGTATAGGAACACTGAAGCTTTCTTT.